This is a list of T cell receptor beta chains from one sample in a study of blood T cell repertoires in COVID-19. Sequenced by immunoSEQ multiplex PCR; TCRdb stores in-frame clones only, minus some. Of fewer than 95,000 clones detected, 80% to 90% appear once; the ten largest clones hold approximately 8.9%. Source material: peripheral blood. These receptors were taken from a man in his forties or fifties with acute or convalescent COVID-19. The CDR3 runs from the conserved cysteine through the conserved F or W. The D gene is left open where the match is weak. Clone size is shown for a subset of rows, as once, few, many or a class of expanded clone.

TRBD1 TRBJ1-1 TRBV3-1/TRBV3-2 . CASSQDGTATEAFF TGTGCCAGCAGCCAAGACGGGACAGCCACTGAAGCTTTCTTT
TRBD1 TRBJ1-4 TRBV14 . CASSQRQGIRGGEKLFF TGTGCCAGCAGCCAAAGACAGGGAATCCGGGGCGGGGAAAAACTGTTTTTT
TRBD1 TRBJ1-2 TRBV11-2 . CASSRGLRYGYTF TGTGCCAGCAGCAGGGGGCTGAGATATGGCTACACCTTC
. TRBJ1-2 TRBV10-3 . CAISDTEIYGYTF TGTGCCATCAGTGACACGGAGATCTATGGCTACACCTTC
TRBD1 TRBJ1-1 TRBV19 once CASSVTGATTNTEAFF TGTGCCAGTAGTGTGACAGGGGCGACCACGAACACTGAAGCTTTCTTT
TRBD1 TRBJ2-7 TRBV5-6 . CASRGTGRYEQYF TGTGCCAGCAGGGGGACAGGCAGATACGAGCAGTACTTC
. TRBJ1-1 TRBV21-1 once CSGRDTEAFF TGTTCGGGCAGGGACACTGAAGCTTTCTTT
TRBD1 TRBJ1-4 TRBV7-3 . CASSPDRGSEKLFF TGTGCCAGCAGCCCCGACAGGGGGTCTGAAAAACTGTTTTTT
TRBD1 TRBJ1-6 TRBV11-2 . CASSLTPGTGGPPLHF TGTGCCAGCAGCTTGACTCCCGGGACAGGGGGCCCACCCCTCCACTTT
. TRBJ1-4 TRBV4-1 . CASSRTLFNEKLFF TGCGCCAGCAGCCGGACTTTATTTAATGAAAAACTGTTTTTT
TRBD2 TRBJ2-1 TRBV29-1 . CSVNRVAGGRYNEQFF TGCAGCGTTAATCGGGTAGCGGGGGGTCGCTACAATGAGCAGTTCTTC
. TRBJ1-3 TRBV29-1 . CSVVIYSGNTIYF TGCAGCGTGGTTATCTATTCCGGAAACACCATATATTTT
. TRBJ1-1 TRBV30 . CAWSLETMNTEAFF TGTGCCTGGAGTTTAGAGACAATGAACACTGAAGCTTTCTTT
TRBD1 TRBJ1-2 TRBV19 . CASSTTTGGVGYGYTF TGTGCCAGTAGTACCACGACAGGGGGAGTTGGGTATGGCTACACCTTC
. TRBJ1-1 TRBV27 . CASRPLDTLNTEAFF TGTGCCAGCAGACCCCTCGACACCTTGAACACTGAAGCTTTCTTT
TRBD1 TRBJ1-6 TRBV15 . CATSRGTGGSYNSPLHF TGTGCCACCAGCAGAGGGACAGGGGGCTCCTATAATTCACCCCTCCACTTT
. TRBJ1-2 TRBV7-2 . CASSSRARVWEANYGYTF TGTGCCAGCAGCTCCAGGGCACGTGTATGGGAAGCTAACTATGGCTACACCTTC
. TRBJ1-3 TRBV4-1 . CASSLQDSALGNTIYF TGCGCCAGCAGCCTACAGGACAGCGCTCTGGGAAACACCATATATTTT
. TRBJ1-1 TRBV12-3/TRBV12-4 . CASSLTRADAFF TGTGCCAGCAGTTTAACCAGGGCGGACGCTTTCTTT
. TRBJ1-6 TRBV19 . CASSIAAYNSPLHF TGTGCCAGTAGTATTGCGGCTTATAATTCACCCCTCCACTTT